These 14 T cell receptor beta chains came from one sample sequenced in a study of cytomegalovirus exposure and HLA in healthy donors. The PCR had 60 Vbeta and 13 Jbeta primers. Sequencing used immunoSEQ multiplex PCR; TCRdb keeps in-frame clones, though not all of them. There are 150,000 to 200,000 clones in the sample; roughly 84% occur only once, and roughly 1.9% lies in the top ten. The sequenced material came from PBMCs. The receptor set was obtained from a man between 18 and 29 years old in good health and CMV-seronegative.

The genes are TRBV28 and TRBJ2-7, with 7 bases that match TRBD2. The CDR3 is 15 residues long. The J segment lost 9 bases and the V segment lost 6 bases, leaving 17 bases of the junction unmatched. CDR1 and CDR2 (germline): MDHEN, SYDVKM. The CDR3 DNA sequence: TGTGCCAGCAGCCTCCCCTGGGCGGGGGATCACGGGCAGTACTTC. Amino acids: CASSLPWAGDHGQYF.

The chain joins TRBV5-1 to TRBJ2-3, with TRBD1 matching 8 bases. Looked up from germline, CDR1 is SGHRS and CDR2 is YFSETQ. The CDR3 is 18 amino acids. Trimming at V came to 4 bases and at J to 0 bases, leaving 13 bases not matched to a gene. CDR3 bases: TGCGCCAGCAGCATAACAGGGGGGATCCTTGCTAGCACAGATACGCAGTATTTT. Encoded protein: CASSITGGILASTDTQYF.

The chain joins TRBV5-1 to TRBJ1-4; D gene unclear. Looked up from germline, CDR1 is SGHRS and CDR2 is YFSETQ. V gave up 5 bases and J gave up 7 bases, with 12 bases separating them. This CDR3 spans 13 amino acids. The CDR3 DNA reads TGCGCCAGCAGGAAAAGGGAGGGTGAAAAACTGTTTTTT. It translates to CASRKREGEKLFF.

The chain employs TRBV6-1 and TRBJ2-7; D is undetermined. V dropped 2 bases and J dropped 2 bases, with 7 bases sitting between them. Per germline, CDR1 MNHNS and CDR2 SASEGT. The CDR3 length is 13 residues. CDR3 in DNA: TGTGCCAGCAGTGAATACAGCACCTACGAGCAGTACTTC. This sequence encodes CASSEYSTYEQYF.

V usage is TRBV6-5 and J usage is TRBJ1-1; D possibly corresponds to TRBD1 (5 bases). Trimming shortened V by 9 bases and J by 2 bases, and 10 bases separated the two germline ends. This CDR3 is built from 12 residues. Germline CDR1 is MNHEY and CDR2 is SVGAGI. Here the CDR3 reads CASKGYNTEAFF. The CDR3, as DNA: TGTGCCAGTAAGGGGTATAACACTGAAGCTTTCTTT.

The chain couples TRBV6-5 to TRBJ1-2; the match to TRBD1 covers 7 bases. The germline gives CDR1 MNHEY, CDR2 SVGAGI. The junction had 10 bases not matched to a gene; V was cut back by 7 bases and J by 2 bases. The CDR3 extends over 15 amino acids. The CDR3 DNA follows: TGTGCCAGCACCCGATCCCCGACAGGGAACTATGGCTACACCTTC. It specifies CASTRSPTGNYGYTF.

This clone was seen a few times. The chain carries TRBV7-9 and TRBJ2-1; 9 nucleotides align to TRBD1. V dropped 6 bases and J dropped 1; count of bases not matched to a gene: 4. The CDR3 contains 15 residues. CDR1 and CDR2 (germline): SEHNR, FQNEAQ (reference sequence). CDR3 DNA sequence: TGTGCCAGCAGGACAGGGGGTCCTTCCTACAATGAGCAGTTCTTC. It is translated as CASRTGGPSYNEQFF.

This sequence joins TRBV2 and TRBJ1-1, with TRBD1 matching over 9 bases. The CDR3 sequence is 15 residues long. J was trimmed by 4 bases and V by 6 bases; bases with no gene match: 9. CDR1 is SNHLY and CDR2 is FYNNEI in the germline V gene. The CDR3 sequence: CASRGDRAWGTEAFF. DNA for the CDR3: TGTGCCAGCAGGGGGGACAGGGCGTGGGGCACTGAAGCTTTCTTT.

The chain joins TRBV19 to TRBJ2-5; D may be TRBD2 (6 bases). The last part of the DNA fits TRBJ2-7 better; the J call may be wrong. This CDR3 has 11 residues. Germline CDR1 reads LNHDA; CDR2 reads SQIVND (reference sequence). The CDR3 region is CASGGIDEQYF. The CDR3 DNA is TGTGCCAGTGGGGGGATCGACGAGCAGTACTTC.

This clone was counted a few times. The chain uses TRBV5-6 and TRBJ2-7, with TRBD1 identical over 9 bases. Trimming took 3 bases from V and 5 from J; bases not matched to a gene: 9. The CDR3 is 15 residues long. CDR1 is SGHDT, CDR2 YYEEEE, per germline. This CDR3 reads CASSSRDRVPDEQYF. The CDR3 DNA reads TGTGCCAGCAGCTCCCGGGACAGGGTCCCCGACGAGCAGTACTTC.

This chain connects TRBV12-5 to TRBJ2-5, with D possibly matching TRBD2 (6 bases). This CDR3 is 14 amino acids long. V lost 6 bases to trimming and J lost 1 base, with 12 bases between them. From germline, CDR1 is LGHNT and CDR2 FRNRAP. The CDR3 protein is CASGPGRGQETQYF. CDR3 nucleotide sequence: TGTGCTAGTGGCCCGGGGCGGGGCCAAGAGACCCAGTACTTC.

The chain links TRBV18 to TRBJ2-1, with D unclear. The CDR3 totals 14 residues. CDR1 and CDR2 from the germline V gene are KGHSH and LQKENI. V lost 0 bases to trimming and J lost 9 bases, with 12 bases between them. The CDR3 is CASSPPVSPSEQFF. The DNA of the CDR3 is TGTGCCAGCTCACCACCGGTTAGCCCGTCTGAGCAGTTCTTC.

The CDR3 DNA is TGTGCCAGCAGCTTAGAGGGGGACAGGGGAGTGTATGAGCAGTTCTTC. Protein sequence: CASSLEGDRGVYEQFF. V and J are TRBV11-3 and TRBJ2-1; TRBD1 matches 10 bases. CDR3 length: 16 amino acids. CDR1 SGHNT and CDR2 YENEEA come from the germline V gene. The J segment lost 8 bases and the V segment lost 0 bases, leaving 7 bases of the junction unmatched.

This clone showed up just once. The rearrangement joins TRBV7-9 to TRBJ2-1, with D perhaps TRBD2 (6 bases). Between the trimmed V and J ends, which lost 6 bases and 7 bases, there was a span of 19 bases. Germline CDR1 SEHNR, CDR2 FQNEAQ (reference sequence). The CDR3 totals 15 residues. CDR3 amino acids: CASRSPGRSYNEQFF. The CDR3 nucleotides read TGTGCCAGCAGATCCCCCGGGAGAAGTTATAATGAGCAGTTCTTC.